This T cell receptor (beta chain) was captured in a study of beta chain features in type 1 diabetes. At the level of the study: Sorted cells, about 99 million in number, were examined across all samples. General observations from the study: For patients, the naive, central memory and Treg TCRB repertoires appeared more alike than for healthy donors. Patients with Type 1 diabetes showed moderately but significantly shorter TCRB CDR3s in all four CD4+ subsets.

In regard to this clone: Its target is not known.

V was clipped by 9 bases and J by 4 bases, with 24 bases between them. Per the germline V gene, CDR1 is MNHEY and CDR2 is SMNVEV (reference sequence). This CDR3 is 16 amino acids long. The study reverse transcribed the entire isolated RNA, so it sequenced expressed TCRB transcripts. The study sequenced naive, central memory and regulatory T cell samples to an average of roughly 4 million reads. Sequencing was performed with immunoSEQ multiplex PCR; in TCRdb, only in-frame clones are kept and a portion is missing. The table records about 150,000 clones, approximately 10% of them present only once. Specimen: central memory CD4+ T cells from blood. This clonotype was obtained from a man in his late teens or twenties in good health. The chain has TRBV27 and TRBJ1-1; D is possibly TRBD1 (5 bases). The CDR3 loop reads CASGRVTPRGRTEAFF. DNA for the CDR3: TGTGCCAGTGGACGTGTGACACCTCGGGGACGCACTGAAGCTTTCTTT.